A single sample gave rise to the 6 T cell receptor beta chains below, sequenced in a study of T cell responses to AZD1222 COVID-19 vaccine. Sequenced by immunoSEQ multiplex PCR; TCRdb stores in-frame clones only, minus some. The sample includes under 250,000 clones, 93% of them seen just once. Sequencing was performed on peripheral blood, taken on day 0 of MenACWY control vaccination. All receptors derive from an adult in good health.

The V and J genes are TRBV5-5 and TRBJ1-6, with 7 bases lining up with TRBD1. V shed 4 bases and J 13 bases; nucleotides not matched to a gene: 8. Germline V lookup: CDR1 SGHKS, CDR2 YYEKEE (reference sequence). The CDR3 is 13 residues long. CDR3 amino acids: CASSTGQPGPLHF. The CDR3 DNA follows: TGTGCCAGCAGCACGGGACAGCCAGGGCCCCTCCACTTT.

This CDR3 reads CASSYSNRNTIYF. In nucleotides, the CDR3 is TGTGCCAGCAGTTACTCGAACAGAAACACCATATATTTT. The chain is built from TRBV6-5 and TRBJ1-3, with D unresolved. The V gene's germline CDR1 is MNHEY and CDR2 SVGAGI. Trimming took 0 bases from V and 5 from J, leaving 5 bases between them. CDR3 length equals 13 residues.

Concerning this clone itself: Within the sample, other DNA sequences also encode this same CDR3. CDR3 residues: CASSLAAVSGNTIYF. The CDR3 DNA is TGTGCCAGCAGCTTGGCGGCAGTCTCTGGAAACACCATATATTTT. This chain uses TRBV5-5 with TRBJ1-3; unclear D gene. This CDR3 has 15 residues. V was cut by 0 bases and J by 0 bases, with 7 bases left in between. Per the germline V gene, CDR1 is SGHKS and CDR2 is YYEKEE (reference sequence).

The chain joins TRBV5-1 to TRBJ1-2, with TRBD1 matching over 12 bases. Losses at the gene ends were 3 bases for V and 4 bases for J; bases not matched to a gene: 4. The CDR3 sequence is 15 residues long. Germline loops: CDR1 SGHRS, CDR2 YFSETQ. The CDR3 DNA is TGCGCCAGCAGCTCGGGACAGGGGGCGGTCTATGGCTACACCTTC. Translating gives CASSSGQGAVYGYTF. The full variable domain, completed using reference TRBV5-1 and TRBJ1-2, is KAGVTQTPRYLIKTRGQQVTLSCSPISGHRSVSWYQQTPGQGLQFLFEYFSETQRNKGNFPGRFSGRQFSNSRSEMNVSTLELGDSALYLCASSSGQGAVYGYTFGSGTRLTVV.

This sequence joins TRBV10-3 and TRBJ2-1; D may be TRBD1 (5 bases). The CDR3 is 16 residues long. Germline CDR1 ENHRY, CDR2 SYGVKD. V was cut by 2 bases and J by 0 bases, with 11 bases left in between. The CDR3, as DNA: TGTGCCATCAGTGAGATAGACAGAAGCTCCTACAATGAGCAGTTCTTC. Residues: CAISEIDRSSYNEQFF.

The chain employs TRBV2 and TRBJ1-2, with D hard to call. Germline V CDR1 and CDR2: SNHLY, FYNNEI. Trimming took off 0 bases at V and 7 bases at J, with 6 bases between the two ends. The CDR3 runs to 12 residues. Here the CDR3 reads CASSEALLGYTF. The DNA for the CDR3 is TGTGCCAGCAGTGAAGCGCTTCTTGGCTACACCTTC.